This entry is about one T cell receptor beta chain. As yet, its antigen is unknown. TCRdb reprocessed the reads via MiXCR and lists one record per CDR3 protein. The table lists hundreds of thousands of distinct CDR3 sequences, approximately 30% of them singletons. This sample was included in a study of T cell repertoires in cytomegalovirus infection. This CDR3 contains 11 residues. V gave up 5 bases and J gave up 8 bases, with 6 bases separating them. Germline values: CDR1 MNHNY, CDR2 SVGAGI (reference sequence). Study findings and constraints: Cumulative public TCR beta family frequency identified CMV carriers with the relevant HLA. Within the response measured ex vivo, HLA-C-restricted CMV-specific TCR beta clonotypes were dominant.

The rearrangement links TRBV6-6 to TRBJ1-4, with D unresolved. Sequenced material: cultured CD8+ T cells from PBMCs, taken from culture after CMV antigen stimulation. The TCR comes from a human donor in good health (CMV status not recorded). Some clones in this sample may be carry-over from other donors' samples. The CDR3 DNA sequence: TGTGCCAGCAGTGCAATGGAAAAACTGTTTTTT. Translating it yields CASSAMEKLFF.